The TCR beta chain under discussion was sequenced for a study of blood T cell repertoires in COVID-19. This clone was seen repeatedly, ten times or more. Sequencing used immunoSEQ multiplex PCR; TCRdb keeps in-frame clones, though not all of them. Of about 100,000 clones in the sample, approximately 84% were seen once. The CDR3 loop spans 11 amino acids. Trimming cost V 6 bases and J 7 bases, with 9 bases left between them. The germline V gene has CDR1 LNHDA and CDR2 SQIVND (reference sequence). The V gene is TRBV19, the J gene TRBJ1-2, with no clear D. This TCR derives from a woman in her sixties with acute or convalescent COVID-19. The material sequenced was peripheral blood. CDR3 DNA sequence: TGTGCCAGTAGCTCGGGGTTTGGCTACACCTTC. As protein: CASSSGFGYTF.